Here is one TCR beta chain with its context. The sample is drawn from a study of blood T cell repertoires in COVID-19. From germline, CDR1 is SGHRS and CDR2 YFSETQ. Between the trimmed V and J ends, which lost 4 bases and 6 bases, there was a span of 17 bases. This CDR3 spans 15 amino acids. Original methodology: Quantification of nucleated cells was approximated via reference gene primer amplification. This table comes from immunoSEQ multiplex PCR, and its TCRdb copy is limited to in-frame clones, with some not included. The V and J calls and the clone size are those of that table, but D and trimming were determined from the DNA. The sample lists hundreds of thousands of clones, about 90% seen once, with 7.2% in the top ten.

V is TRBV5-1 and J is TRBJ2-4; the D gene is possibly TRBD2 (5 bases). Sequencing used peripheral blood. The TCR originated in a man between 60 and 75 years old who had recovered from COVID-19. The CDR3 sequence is CASSQPEGGGNIQYF. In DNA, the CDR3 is TGCGCCAGCAGCCAACCTGAGGGTGGCGGAAACATTCAGTACTTC.